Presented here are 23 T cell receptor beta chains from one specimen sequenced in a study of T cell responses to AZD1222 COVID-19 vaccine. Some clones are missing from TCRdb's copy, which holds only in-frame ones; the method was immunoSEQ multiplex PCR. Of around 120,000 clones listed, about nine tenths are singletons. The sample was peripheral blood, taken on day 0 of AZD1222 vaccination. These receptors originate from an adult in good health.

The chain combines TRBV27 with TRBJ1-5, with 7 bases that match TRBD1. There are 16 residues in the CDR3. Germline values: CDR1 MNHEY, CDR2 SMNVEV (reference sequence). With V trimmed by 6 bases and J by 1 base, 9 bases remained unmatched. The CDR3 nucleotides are TGTGCCAGCAGATCCACAGGGGAGGGGAGCAATCAGCCCCAGCATTTT. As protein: CASRSTGEGSNQPQHF.

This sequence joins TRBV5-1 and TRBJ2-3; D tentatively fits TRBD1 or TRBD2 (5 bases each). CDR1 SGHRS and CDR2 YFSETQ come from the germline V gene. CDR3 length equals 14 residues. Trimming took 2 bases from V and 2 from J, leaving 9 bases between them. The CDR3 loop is CASSFGGYTDTQYF. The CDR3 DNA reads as TGCGCCAGCAGCTTTGGGGGATACACAGATACGCAGTATTTT.

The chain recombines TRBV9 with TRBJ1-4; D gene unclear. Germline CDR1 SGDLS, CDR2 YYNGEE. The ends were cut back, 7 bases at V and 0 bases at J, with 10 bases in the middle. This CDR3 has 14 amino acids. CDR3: CASGETATNEKLFF. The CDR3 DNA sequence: TGTGCCAGCGGGGAGACCGCAACTAATGAAAAACTGTTTTTT.

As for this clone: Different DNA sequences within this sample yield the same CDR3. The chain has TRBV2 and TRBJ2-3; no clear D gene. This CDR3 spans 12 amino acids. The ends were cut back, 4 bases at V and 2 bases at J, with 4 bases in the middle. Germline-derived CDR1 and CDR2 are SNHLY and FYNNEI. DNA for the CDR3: TGTGCCAGCAGTGTCGTCACAGATACGCAGTATTTT. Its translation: CASSVVTDTQYF.

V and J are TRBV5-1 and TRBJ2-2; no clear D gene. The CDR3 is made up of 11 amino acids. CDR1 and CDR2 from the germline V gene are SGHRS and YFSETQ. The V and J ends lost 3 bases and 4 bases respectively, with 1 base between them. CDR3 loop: CASSSTGELFF. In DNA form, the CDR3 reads TGCGCCAGCAGCTCCACCGGGGAGCTGTTTTTT. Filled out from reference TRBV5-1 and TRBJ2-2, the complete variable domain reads KAGVTQTPRYLIKTRGQQVTLSCSPISGHRSVSWYQQTPGQGLQFLFEYFSETQRNKGNFPGRFSGRQFSNSRSEMNVSTLELGDSALYLCASSSTGELFFGEGSRLTVL.

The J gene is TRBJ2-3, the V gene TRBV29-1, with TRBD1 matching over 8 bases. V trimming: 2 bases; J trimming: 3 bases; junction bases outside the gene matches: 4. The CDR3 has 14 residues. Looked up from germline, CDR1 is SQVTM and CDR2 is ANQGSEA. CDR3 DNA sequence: TGCAGCGTTGAATCGGACAGGGCAACAGATACGCAGTATTTT. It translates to CSVESDRATDTQYF.

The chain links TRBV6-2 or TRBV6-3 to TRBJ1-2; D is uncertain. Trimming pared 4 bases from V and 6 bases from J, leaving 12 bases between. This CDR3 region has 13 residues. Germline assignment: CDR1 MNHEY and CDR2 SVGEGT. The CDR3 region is CASSLNPRDGYTF. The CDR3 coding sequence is TGTGCCAGCAGTTTGAATCCTCGCGATGGCTACACCTTC.

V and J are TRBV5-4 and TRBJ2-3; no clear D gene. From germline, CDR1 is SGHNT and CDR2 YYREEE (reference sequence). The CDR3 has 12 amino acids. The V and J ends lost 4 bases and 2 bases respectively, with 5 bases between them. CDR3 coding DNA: TGTGCCAGCAGCCGAGCCACAGATACGCAGTATTTT. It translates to CASSRATDTQYF.

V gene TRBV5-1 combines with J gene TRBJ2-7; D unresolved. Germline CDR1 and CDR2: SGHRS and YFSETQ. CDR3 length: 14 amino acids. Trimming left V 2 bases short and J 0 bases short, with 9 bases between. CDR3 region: CASSLRTDSYEQYF. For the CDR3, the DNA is TGCGCCAGCAGCTTAAGGACGGACTCCTACGAGCAGTACTTC.

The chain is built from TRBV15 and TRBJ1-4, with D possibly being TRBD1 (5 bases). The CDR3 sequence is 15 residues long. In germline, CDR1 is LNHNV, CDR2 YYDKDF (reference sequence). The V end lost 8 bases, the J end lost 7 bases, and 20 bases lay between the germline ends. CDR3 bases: TGTGCCACCTGTCGTGGTACAGGTCTAGGTGAAAAACTGTTTTTT. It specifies CATCRGTGLGEKLFF. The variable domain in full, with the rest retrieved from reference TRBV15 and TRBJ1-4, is DAMVIQNPRYQVTQFGKPVTLSCSQTLNHNVMYWYQQKSSQAPKLLFHYYDKDFNNEADTPDNFQSRRPNTSFCFLDIRSPGLGDTAMYLCATCRGTGLGEKLFFGSGTQLSVL.

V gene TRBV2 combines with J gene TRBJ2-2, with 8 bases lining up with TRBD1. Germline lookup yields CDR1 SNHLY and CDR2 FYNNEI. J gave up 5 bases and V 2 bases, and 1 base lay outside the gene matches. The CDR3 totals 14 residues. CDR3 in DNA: TGTGCCAGCAGTGAAACAGGGGGAACCGGGGAGCTGTTTTTT. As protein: CASSETGGTGELFF.

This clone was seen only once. The CDR3 DNA follows: TGCGCCAGCAGCCACCCCACGTCTCGACAGGCGGTTGGGGAGACCCAGTACTTC. It specifies CASSHPTSRQAVGETQYF. The genes are TRBV4-1 and TRBJ2-5, with TRBD1 as a possible D gene (6 bases). Trimming took off 3 bases at V and 5 bases at J, with 25 bases between the two ends. CDR1 is MGHRA, CDR2 YSYEKL, per germline. CDR3 length: 18 residues.

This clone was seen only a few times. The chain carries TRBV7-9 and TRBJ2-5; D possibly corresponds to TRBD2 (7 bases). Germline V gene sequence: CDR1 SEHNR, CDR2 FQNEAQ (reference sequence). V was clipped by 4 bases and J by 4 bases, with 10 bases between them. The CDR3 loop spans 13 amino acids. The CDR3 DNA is TGTGCCAGCAGCTCGCGGGGGCCAGAGACCCAGTACTTC. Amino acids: CASSSRGPETQYF.

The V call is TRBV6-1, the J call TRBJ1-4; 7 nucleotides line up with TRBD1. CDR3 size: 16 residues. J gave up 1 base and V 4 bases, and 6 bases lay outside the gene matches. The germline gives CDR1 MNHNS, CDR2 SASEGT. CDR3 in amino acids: CASSGGQTLTNEKLFF. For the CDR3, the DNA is TGTGCCAGCAGTGGGGGACAGACCTTAACTAATGAAAAACTGTTTTTT.

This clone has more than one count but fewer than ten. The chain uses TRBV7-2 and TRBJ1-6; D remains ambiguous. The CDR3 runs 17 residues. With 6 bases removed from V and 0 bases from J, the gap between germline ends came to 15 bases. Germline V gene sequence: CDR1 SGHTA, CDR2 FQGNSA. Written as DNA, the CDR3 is TGTGCCAGCAGTCGCGACCCCGAGAGCTCCTATAATTCACCCCTCCACTTT. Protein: CASSRDPESSYNSPLHF.

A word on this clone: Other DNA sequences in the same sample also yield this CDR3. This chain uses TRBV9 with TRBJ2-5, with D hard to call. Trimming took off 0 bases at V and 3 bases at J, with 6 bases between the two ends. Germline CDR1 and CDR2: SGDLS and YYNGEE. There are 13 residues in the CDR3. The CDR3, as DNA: TGTGCCAGCAGCGTAGCCCGGGAAGAGACCCAGTACTTC. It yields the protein CASSVAREETQYF.

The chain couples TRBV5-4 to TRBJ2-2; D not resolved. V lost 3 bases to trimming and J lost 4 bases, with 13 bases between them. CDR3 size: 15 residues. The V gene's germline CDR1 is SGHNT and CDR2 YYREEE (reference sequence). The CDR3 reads CASSSGKRATGELFF. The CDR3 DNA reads TGTGCCAGCAGCTCCGGAAAAAGGGCCACCGGGGAGCTGTTTTTT.

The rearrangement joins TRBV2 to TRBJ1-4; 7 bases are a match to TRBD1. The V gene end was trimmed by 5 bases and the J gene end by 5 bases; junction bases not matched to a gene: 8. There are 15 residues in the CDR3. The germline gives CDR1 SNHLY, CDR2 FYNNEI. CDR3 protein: CASSFTGERNEKLFF. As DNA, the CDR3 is TGTGCCAGCAGTTTCACAGGGGAAAGGAATGAAAAACTGTTTTTT.

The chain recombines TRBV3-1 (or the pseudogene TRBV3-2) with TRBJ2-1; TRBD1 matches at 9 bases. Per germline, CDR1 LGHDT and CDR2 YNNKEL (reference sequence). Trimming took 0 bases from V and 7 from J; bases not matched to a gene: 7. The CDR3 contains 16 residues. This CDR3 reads CASSQDGQGLGNEQFF. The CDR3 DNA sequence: TGTGCCAGCAGCCAAGACGGACAGGGGCTGGGGAATGAGCAGTTCTTC.

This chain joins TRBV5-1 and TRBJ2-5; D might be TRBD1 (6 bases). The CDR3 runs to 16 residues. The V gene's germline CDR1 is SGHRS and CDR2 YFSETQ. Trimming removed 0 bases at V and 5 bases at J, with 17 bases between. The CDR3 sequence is CASSLEPTGYWETQYF. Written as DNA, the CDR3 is TGCGCCAGCAGCTTGGAGCCAACAGGGTACTGGGAGACCCAGTACTTC.

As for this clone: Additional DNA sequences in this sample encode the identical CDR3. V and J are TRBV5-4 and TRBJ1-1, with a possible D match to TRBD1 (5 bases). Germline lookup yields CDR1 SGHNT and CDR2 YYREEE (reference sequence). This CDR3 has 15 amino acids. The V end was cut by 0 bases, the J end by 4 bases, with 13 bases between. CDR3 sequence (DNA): TGTGCCAGCAGCTTGGGGGGTACAGGTGGCACTGAAGCTTTCTTT. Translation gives CASSLGGTGGTEAFF.

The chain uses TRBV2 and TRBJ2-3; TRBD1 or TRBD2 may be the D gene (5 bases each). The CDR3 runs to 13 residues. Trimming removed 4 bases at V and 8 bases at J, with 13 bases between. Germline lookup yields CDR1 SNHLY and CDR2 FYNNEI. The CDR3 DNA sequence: TGTGCCAGCAGTGGGGACGCGTCCTCTACGCAGTATTTT. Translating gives CASSGDASSTQYF.

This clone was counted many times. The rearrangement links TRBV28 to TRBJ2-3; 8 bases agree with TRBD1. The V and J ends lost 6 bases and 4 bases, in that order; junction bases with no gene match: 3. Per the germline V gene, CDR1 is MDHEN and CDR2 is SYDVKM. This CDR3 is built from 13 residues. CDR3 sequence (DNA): TGTGCCAGCAGAACGACAGGGGCAGATACGCAGTATTTT. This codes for CASRTTGADTQYF.